These 3 T cell receptor beta chains came from one sample sequenced in a study of T cells after yellow fever vaccination. Via MiXCR, TCRdb re-called the 5' RACE reads, giving one row per CDR3 protein. The sample yields some 340,000 distinct CDR3 sequences, around 10% seen once. The source was CD4+ T cells sorted from PBMCs, collected 45 days after the yellow fever booster vaccination. These receptor sequences come from a man aged 18-30 years who received the YFV17D yellow fever vaccine.

The V call is TRBV27, the J call TRBJ2-6; D gene ambiguous. In germline, CDR1 is MNHEY, CDR2 SMNVEV (reference sequence). The CDR3 is made up of 16 amino acids. The V and J ends lost 5 bases and 0 bases respectively, with 11 bases between them. CDR3 in amino acids: CASSPWRTSGANVLTF. The CDR3 coding sequence is TGTGCCAGCAGTCCCTGGCGCACCTCTGGGGCCAACGTCCTGACTTTC.

Ten or more counts support this clonotype. V usage is TRBV12-3 or TRBV12-4 and J usage is TRBJ2-2; D is perhaps TRBD1 or TRBD2 (6 bases each). The CDR3 covers 16 residues. Trimming left V 0 bases short and J 3 bases short, with 11 bases between. CDR3 loop: CASSLALGGHTGELFF. CDR3 coding DNA: TGTGCCAGCAGTTTAGCATTAGGGGGGCACACCGGGGAGCTGTTTTTT.

In its sample, this clonotype was seen a few times. This chain uses TRBV7-3 with TRBJ2-2; weak D call: TRBD1 (6 bases). The V end was cut by 4 bases, the J end by 1 base, with 10 bases between. CDR3 length equals 15 residues. Germline V lookup: CDR1 SGHTA, CDR2 FQGTGA. The CDR3 sequence is CASSWQGMNTGELFF. CDR3 bases: TGTGCCAGCAGCTGGCAGGGGATGAACACCGGGGAGCTGTTTTTT.